This T cell receptor beta chain is from a study of cytomegalovirus exposure and HLA in healthy donors. Study-level findings and limits: Listed as cytomegalovirus-associated were 170 or so TCR beta chains. The tendency of first-cohort TCR clusters to co-occur in the roughly 130 validation repertoires emerged from a later analysis.

V was cut by 0 bases and J by 10 bases, with 10 bases left in between. This CDR3 spans 13 amino acids. The V gene's germline CDR1 is ENHRY and CDR2 SYGVKD. Method: immunoSEQ multiplex PCR; TCRdb's copy keeps in-frame clones and lacks some. The sample contains about 130,000 clones, approximately 82% of which appear only once. A note on this clone: Its antigen is undetermined.

Sequencing was performed on PBMCs. The V and J genes are TRBV10-3 and TRBJ1-5; the D is unclear. The sequence was collected from a man younger than 45 in good health and CMV-seropositive. CDR3 in DNA: TGTGCCATCAGTGAGTCGGGTGGGAGTCCCCAGCATTTT. The encoded protein is CAISESGGSPQHF.